This T cell receptor beta chain was sequenced for a study of follicular helper T cells after annual influenza vaccination. On this clone: Its matching antigen is unknown.

Points from the study as a whole: Plasmablast frequency change correlated with clonality change in ICOS+CD38+ cTfh.

Time point given: 2015-2016 season, pre-vaccination. V was shortened by 5 bases and J by 10 bases, with 23 bases between the two germline ends. The CDR3 loop spans 16 amino acids. CDR1 MNHEY and CDR2 SMNVEV come from the germline V gene (reference sequence). Profiled with immunoSEQ multiplex PCR; TCRdb holds only in-frame clones, not every one. The sample has about 12,000 clones, 80% seen once. The V call is TRBV27, the J call TRBJ1-4; D unclear. This sequence was found in an adult who received the influenza vaccine. The input for sequencing was CXCR5+ CD38- circulating T follicular helper cells from blood, taken on the day of influenza vaccination. Subset defined: circulating Tfh, non-naive CD4+CXCR5+PD-1+ (ICOS+CD38+ or ICOS-CD38-). The DNA of the CDR3 is TGTGCCAGCAGTCCGAACGACTTTGGGCCGCTAGGAAAACTGTTTTTT. Translated, it gives CASSPNDFGPLGKLFF.